The clone carrying this T cell receptor beta chain was picked up many times. These data originate in a study of blood T cell repertoires in COVID-19. Study summary: Some COVID-19 samples were acute and others convalescent; all came from the United States, Italy and Spain. Sample material is recorded as cDNA or gDNA derived from T cells, B-cell-depleted T cells, or PBMCs.

The length of the CDR3 is 15 residues. V lost 7 bases and J lost 5; bases outside the gene matches: 12. Germline-derived CDR1 and CDR2 are SGHNT and YYREEE (reference sequence). Per the original methods: Nucleated cell counts were estimated from reference gene primer amplification. Only in-frame clones appear in the TCRdb table, and some are missing; sequencing was by immunoSEQ multiplex PCR. The DNA gave D and trimming, while V, J and clone size come from that table. In the table there are 100,000 to 120,000 clones, roughly 79% of which are singletons. This sequence was found in a woman older than 75 with active or convalescent COVID-19. Sequencing was done on a sample of peripheral blood. The genes are TRBV5-4 and TRBJ1-1; 9 nucleotides line up with TRBD1. The CDR3 sequence: CASGEIGQGRTEAFF. In DNA, the CDR3 is TGTGCCAGCGGGGAGATCGGACAGGGGCGAACTGAAGCTTTCTTT.